This T cell receptor (beta chain) was documented in a study of blood T cells in healthy people across ages. Study-wide context: The template switching approach captured approximately one barcoded beta molecule for every two T cells. General study findings and limits: There was no known CMV status for donors, so expanded clonotype changes were possibly confounded.

Primers used in a second PCR of about 7 to 11 cycles were a sample-barcoded 5' primer and a J-beta primer mix. TCRdb re-derived calls from the 5' RACE reads in MiXCR, one entry per CDR3 protein. The profile shows approximately 810,000 distinct CDR3 sequences, 25% to 35% of them singletons. This clonotype was recorded at least ten times. Its antigen is not known. CDR3 length: 15 residues. V was pared by 3 bases and J by 3 bases, with 12 bases between. The receptor was derived from a woman aged 80 or over in good health. Material for sequencing was blood. The genes are TRBV12-3 or TRBV12-4 and TRBJ1-5; no clear D gene. Here the CDR3 DNA reads TGTGCCAGCAGTTTGGTGTCTTTGCCCAATCAGCCCCAGCATTTT. The encoded protein is CASSLVSLPNQPQHF.